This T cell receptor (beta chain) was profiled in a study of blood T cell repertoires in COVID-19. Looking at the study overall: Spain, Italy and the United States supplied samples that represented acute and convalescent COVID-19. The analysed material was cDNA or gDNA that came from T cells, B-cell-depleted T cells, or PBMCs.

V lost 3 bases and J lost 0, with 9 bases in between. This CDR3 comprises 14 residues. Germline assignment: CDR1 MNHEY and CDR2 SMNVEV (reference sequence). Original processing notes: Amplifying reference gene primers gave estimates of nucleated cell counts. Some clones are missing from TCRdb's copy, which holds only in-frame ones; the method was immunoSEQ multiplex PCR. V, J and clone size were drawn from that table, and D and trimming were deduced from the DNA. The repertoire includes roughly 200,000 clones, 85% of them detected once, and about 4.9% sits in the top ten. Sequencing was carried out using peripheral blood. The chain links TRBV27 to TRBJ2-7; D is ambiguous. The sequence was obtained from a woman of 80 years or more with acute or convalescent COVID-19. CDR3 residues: CASSFALSSYEQYF. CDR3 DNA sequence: TGTGCCAGCAGTTTTGCACTATCCTCCTACGAGCAGTACTTC.